The 2 T cell receptor beta chains below all came from one sample that was sequenced in a study of human T cells and chemical hapten exposure. Noted time point: pre-sensitization, week 0. The treatment denotes: therapeutic diphenylcyclopropenone sensitization with weekly scalp DPC. From the RACE reads, TCRdb called clonotypes with MiXCR, one entry per CDR3 protein. The profile covers roughly 110,000 distinct CDR3 sequences, with 9% to 15% appearing a single time and 1.6% taken by the ten largest. Sequenced material: whole blood, taken in connection with sensitization to the hapten diphenylcyclopropenone (DPC). The receptors stem from a woman between 45 and 65 years old with alopecia areata. Some clones in this sample may be carry-over from other donors' samples.

This clonotype turned up a few times. The J gene is TRBJ1-5, the V gene TRBV28; TRBD1 matches 8 bases. The V gene's germline CDR1 is MDHEN and CDR2 SYDVKM. Trimming took 4 bases from V and 1 from J; bases not matched to a gene: 9. This CDR3 contains 17 residues. The CDR3 spells CASSSGQGSWSNQPQHF. The CDR3 DNA reads as TGTGCCAGCAGTTCCGGACAGGGCTCGTGGAGCAATCAGCCCCAGCATTTT.

A few counts support this clonotype. The V call is TRBV5-1, the J call TRBJ1-1, with D unclear. Germline CDR1 SGHRS, CDR2 YFSETQ. This CDR3 is 13 amino acids long. Trimming removed 4 bases at V and 0 bases at J, with 7 bases between. CDR3 protein: CASSLTMNTEAFF. In DNA form, the CDR3 reads TGCGCCAGCAGCCTAACGATGAACACTGAAGCTTTCTTT.